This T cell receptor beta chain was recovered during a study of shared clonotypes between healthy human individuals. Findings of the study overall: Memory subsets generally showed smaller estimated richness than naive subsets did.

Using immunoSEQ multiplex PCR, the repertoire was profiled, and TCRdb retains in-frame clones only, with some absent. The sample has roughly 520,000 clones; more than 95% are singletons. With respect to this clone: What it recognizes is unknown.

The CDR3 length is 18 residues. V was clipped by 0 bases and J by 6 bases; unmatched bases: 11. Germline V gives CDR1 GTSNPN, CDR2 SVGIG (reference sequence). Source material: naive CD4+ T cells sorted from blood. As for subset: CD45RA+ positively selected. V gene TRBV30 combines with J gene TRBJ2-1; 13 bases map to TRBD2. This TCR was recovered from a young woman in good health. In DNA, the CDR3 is TGTGCCTGGAGTGTATCTGGACTAGCGGGAGTTAAGGCCAATGAGCAGTTCTTC. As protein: CAWSVSGLAGVKANEQFF.